The 10 T cell receptor beta chains reported below all come from one sample, sequenced in a study of a mutant IDH1 vaccine in newly diagnosed glioma. Specified time point: week 47, end of study. Every vaccination contained 300 ug of the mutant IDH1 20-mer peptide and was paired with topical imiquimod. Their cognate antigens are unknown. Libraries were prepared by immunoSEQ multiplex PCR; TCRdb keeps only in-frame clonotypes and omits some of them. The sample yields under 40,000 clones, roughly 89% seen once. The sample was PBMCs, taken from a glioma patient whose treatment included an IDH1 peptide vaccine. These receptors were obtained from a man aged 35 to 55 with glioma.

The J gene is TRBJ2-3, the V gene TRBV7-2; perhaps TRBD2 as D (6 bases). The CDR3 runs to 14 residues. Trimming shortened V by 8 bases and J by 0 bases, and 12 bases separated the two germline ends. Per the germline V gene, CDR1 is SGHTA and CDR2 is FQGNSA. The CDR3 here is CASGRDFSTDTQYF. In DNA, the CDR3 is TGTGCCAGCGGACGGGACTTTAGCACAGATACGCAGTATTTT.

The CDR3 nucleotides read TGTGCCATCAGTGAGTCAGCGACAGGGACCTATGGCTACACCTTC. Protein sequence: CAISESATGTYGYTF. The chain joins TRBV10-3 to TRBJ1-2; 7 bases are a match to TRBD1. The length of the CDR3 is 15 residues. Looked up from germline, CDR1 is ENHRY and CDR2 is SYGVKD. Trimming took 0 bases from V and 4 from J; bases not matched to a gene: 5.

The J gene is TRBJ2-3, the V gene TRBV7-2, with 10 bases aligning to TRBD1. Germline V gene sequence: CDR1 SGHTA, CDR2 FQGNSA. With V trimmed by 5 bases and J by 3 bases, 11 bases remained unmatched. This CDR3 contains 17 residues. The CDR3 reads CASSLQLGTGVTDTQYF. CDR3 bases: TGTGCCAGCAGCCTCCAGTTGGGGACAGGGGTAACAGATACGCAGTATTTT.

CDR3 amino acids: CASSQTGLGTEAFF. The CDR3 coding sequence is TGTGCCAGCAGCCAAACAGGTTTAGGCACTGAAGCTTTCTTT. The chain uses TRBV9 and TRBJ1-1; tentatively, D is TRBD1 (5 bases). CDR1 and CDR2 from the germline V gene are SGDLS and YYNGEE. The CDR3 consists of 14 residues. Trimming left V 4 bases short and J 4 bases short, with 14 bases between.

The chain links TRBV19 to TRBJ1-1; TRBD1 is a possible D gene (5 bases). This CDR3 is built from 13 residues. V was clipped by 4 bases and J by 3 bases, with 9 bases between them. The germline gives CDR1 LNHDA, CDR2 SQIVND (reference sequence). The CDR3 spells CASSTSQDTEAFF. As DNA, the CDR3 is TGTGCCAGTAGTACCTCACAGGACACTGAAGCTTTCTTT.

The CDR3, as DNA: TGTGCCAGCTCACTAGGGACAGGAGGAAGTGGAAACACCATATATTTT. The encoded protein is CASSLGTGGSGNTIYF. The chain is built from TRBV18 and TRBJ1-3; 8 bases agree with TRBD1. The germline V gene has CDR1 KGHSH and CDR2 LQKENI. This CDR3 contains 16 residues. The ends lost 4 bases at V and 3 bases at J; junction bases unmatched: 8.

The genes are TRBV19 and TRBJ2-5; tentative D call: TRBD2 (6 bases). CDR1 and CDR2 (germline): LNHDA, SQIVND (reference sequence). The V end was cut by 2 bases, the J end by 0 bases, with 13 bases between. The CDR3 spans 16 residues. The CDR3 bases are TGTGCCAGTAGTATACCAGCGGGCCCCAACCAAGAGACCCAGTACTTC. It specifies CASSIPAGPNQETQYF.

The chain is built from TRBV28 and TRBJ1-5, with D maybe TRBD1 (6 bases). Per the germline V gene, CDR1 is MDHEN and CDR2 is SYDVKM. The length of the CDR3 is 13 residues. V gave up 7 bases and J gave up 6 bases, with 13 bases separating them. The CDR3 nucleotides are TGTGCCAGCATACAAACAGGGACTCAGCCCCAGCATTTT. It is translated as CASIQTGTQPQHF.

J is TRBJ1-1 and V is TRBV5-1; the match to TRBD1 covers 7 bases. Unmatched junction bases numbered 11, after V lost 4 bases and J lost 5 bases. CDR1 and CDR2 from the germline V gene are SGHRS and YFSETQ. CDR3 length: 15 residues. CDR3: CASSKITGEGTEAFF. CDR3 sequence (DNA): TGCGCCAGCAGCAAAATAACAGGGGAAGGAACTGAAGCTTTCTTT.

This sequence joins TRBV27 and TRBJ1-1, with D possibly matching TRBD1 (6 bases). CDR1 and CDR2 from the germline V gene are MNHEY and SMNVEV (reference sequence). The CDR3 length is 13 residues. V lost 5 bases and J lost 5, with 12 bases in between. The chain's CDR3 is CASSPWTATEAFF. As DNA, the CDR3 is TGTGCCAGCAGTCCGTGGACAGCAACTGAAGCTTTCTTT.